This passage covers 30 T cell receptor beta chains from one sample sequenced in a study of blood T cell repertoires in COVID-19. Here immunoSEQ multiplex PCR was the method, and the copy in TCRdb shows in-frame clones only, minus some. The sample yields roughly 340,000 clones, about 90% seen once. Source material: peripheral blood. The receptors were gathered from a woman younger than 35 who had recovered from COVID-19.

The chain links TRBV19 to TRBJ2-5, with 7 bases aligning to TRBD1. The CDR3 is 14 residues long. Germline trimming cut 3 bases from V and 1 base from J; bases unmatched to any gene: 2. Per germline, CDR1 LNHDA and CDR2 SQIVND (reference sequence). CDR3 protein: CASSIGTAQETQYF. DNA of the CDR3: TGTGCCAGTAGTATCGGGACAGCCCAAGAGACCCAGTACTTC.

A note on this clone: At one end the junction does not follow the germline gene, possibly because of a read error. The V gene is TRBV10-2, the J gene TRBJ1-2; D remains unclear. This CDR3 has 14 amino acids. Germline V CDR1 and CDR2: WSHSY, SAAADI. CDR3 in DNA: TGCACCAGCAGTGAGTCGGGGAGGGATAAAGGCTACACCTTC. It translates to CTSSESGRDKGYTF.

The rearrangement joins TRBV20-1 to TRBJ1-6; possibly TRBD1 for D (6 bases). CDR3 length: 13 residues. V lost 3 bases, J lost 7 bases, and 10 bases lay in between. Germline assignment: CDR1 DFQATT and CDR2 SNEGSKA (reference sequence). The CDR3 loop reads CSASTGLNSPLHF. CDR3 nucleotide sequence: TGCAGTGCTAGTACAGGGCTGAATTCACCCCTCCACTTT.

This clone was counted ten times or more. The chain recombines TRBV6-2 or TRBV6-3 with TRBJ2-7; D perhaps matches TRBD1 (5 bases). The CDR3 has 16 amino acids. Germline V gives CDR1 MNHEY, CDR2 SVGEGT. V dropped 5 bases and J dropped 5 bases, with 22 bases sitting between them. CDR3 DNA: TGTGCCAGCAGTGGAAAGTCGACAAAAAGGGGCCACGAGCAGTACGTC. Amino acids: CASSGKSTKRGHEQYV.

This rearrangement joins TRBV5-4 to TRBJ2-7, with TRBD2 matching over 7 bases. The CDR3 is 17 amino acids. Germline loops: CDR1 SGHNT, CDR2 YYREEE (reference sequence). The J segment lost 2 bases and the V segment lost 0 bases, leaving 11 bases of the junction unmatched. Here the CDR3 DNA reads TGTGCCAGCAGCTTGGACCCCACTAGCGTCCCGACCTACGAGCAGTACGTC. It encodes CASSLDPTSVPTYEQYV.

The DNA of the CDR3 is TGTGCCACCAGCAGAGCGGCCAAGGACCCAGGGGGAAACACCATATATTTT. Its protein is CATSRAAKDPGGNTIYF. The rearrangement links TRBV15 to TRBJ1-3; D perhaps matches TRBD1 (5 bases). The V end was cut by 1 base, the J end by 4 bases, with 17 bases between. Germline lookup yields CDR1 LNHNV and CDR2 YYDKDF (reference sequence). The CDR3 length is 17 residues.

This clone was seen more than once but under ten times. This chain links TRBV30 with TRBJ1-3; 8 bases agree with TRBD1. The germline CDR1 and CDR2 sequences are GTSNPN and SVGIG (reference sequence). With 5 bases clipped from V and 3 bases from J, the junction kept 6 bases outside the gene matches. The CDR3 loop spans 14 amino acids. As DNA, the CDR3 is TGTGCCTGGGCCCCAGGGGGCATTGGAAACACCATATATTTT. Encoded protein: CAWAPGGIGNTIYF. Combining the CDR3 with reference TRBV30 and TRBJ1-3 gives the whole variable domain SQTIHQWPATLVQPVGSPLSLECTVEGTSNPNLYWYRQAAGRGLQLLFYSVGIGQISSEVPQNLSASRPQDRQFILSSKKLLLSDSGFYLCAWAPGGIGNTIYFGEGSWLTVV.

The chain has TRBV20-1 and TRBJ1-5; possibly TRBD1 for D (5 bases). The CDR3 sequence is 14 residues long. Germline V gives CDR1 DFQATT, CDR2 SNEGSKA (reference sequence). V lost 3 bases and J 3 bases, leaving 12 bases between the germline ends. The CDR3 DNA is TGCAGTGCTAGTGAAGGACAATTCAATCAGCCCCAGCATTTT. The encoded protein is CSASEGQFNQPQHF.

The J gene is TRBJ1-1, the V gene TRBV15, with TRBD1 matching 8 bases. The germline gives CDR1 LNHNV, CDR2 YYDKDF (reference sequence). V gave up 1 base and J gave up 1 base; unmatched junction bases: 5. The CDR3 covers 16 residues. The CDR3 reads CATSRGAGGANTEAFF. The CDR3 DNA reads as TGTGCCACCAGCAGAGGGGCAGGGGGCGCGAACACTGAAGCTTTCTTT.

The chain combines TRBV14 with TRBJ1-2; D is unresolved. The CDR3 length is 13 residues. The ends were cut back, 1 base at V and 10 bases at J, with 13 bases in the middle. The germline V gene has CDR1 SGHDN and CDR2 FVKESK. The CDR3 sequence is CASSQGRRNLYTF. CDR3 in DNA: TGTGCCAGCAGCCAAGGTCGGAGAAACCTCTACACCTTC.

The V gene is TRBV27, the J gene TRBJ1-4; weak D call: TRBD1 (5 bases). The CDR3 has 14 amino acids. V was clipped by 6 bases and J by 8 bases, with 16 bases between them. Germline V CDR1 and CDR2: MNHEY, SMNVEV (reference sequence). CDR3 bases: TGTGCCAGCAGCCCCGGACCCCGGGGGGAAAAACTGTTTTTT. Translating it yields CASSPGPRGEKLFF.

This clone was picked up a small number of times. This chain connects TRBV10-3 to TRBJ2-7; 9 nucleotides line up with TRBD2. Per germline, CDR1 ENHRY and CDR2 SYGVKD. Trimming at V came to 3 bases and at J to 6 bases, leaving 6 bases not matched to a gene. The CDR3 has 14 amino acids. The CDR3 region has the DNA TGTGCCATCAGTGATGGGCGGGAGGGCCCCGAGCAGTACGTC. This sequence encodes CAISDGREGPEQYV.

This chain uses TRBV6-6 with TRBJ2-7; TRBD2 agrees at 13 bases. In germline, CDR1 is MNHNY, CDR2 SVGAGI (reference sequence). CDR3 length equals 16 residues. Trimming took 2 bases from V and 3 from J; bases not matched to a gene: 4. This chain's CDR3 is CASSYGLAGVGYEQYV. CDR3 nucleotide sequence: TGTGCCAGCAGTTACGGACTAGCGGGAGTTGGCTACGAGCAGTACGTC.

This rearrangement joins TRBV18 to TRBJ2-1; TRBD2 agrees at 13 bases. Germline values: CDR1 KGHSH, CDR2 LQKENI. Trimming cost V 3 bases and J 6 bases; bases outside gene matches: 5. The CDR3 has 16 residues. The chain's CDR3 is CASSPLLAGGVNEQFF. The CDR3 nucleotides are TGTGCCAGCTCACCCCTACTAGCGGGGGGGGTCAATGAGCAGTTCTTC.

This sequence joins TRBV4-1 and TRBJ1-6, with a possible D match to TRBD1 (6 bases). The CDR3 runs 15 residues. V was shortened by 7 bases and J by 7 bases, with 17 bases between the two germline ends. Germline V gene lookup returns CDR1 MGHRA and CDR2 YSYEKL. CDR3 sequence: CASTTEAGENSPLHF. The DNA for the CDR3 is TGCGCCAGCACCACGGAGGCAGGGGAAAATTCACCCCTCCACTTT.

This chain uses TRBV7-2 with TRBJ1-2; 7 bases match TRBD1. The V gene's germline CDR1 is SGHTA and CDR2 FQGNSA. This CDR3 spans 14 amino acids. V lost 4 bases to trimming and J lost 5 bases; unmatched junction nucleotides: 7. CDR3 nucleotides: TGTGCCAGCAGCTCCCAGGACAGGCGGTATGGCTACACCTTC. It encodes CASSSQDRRYGYTF.

The chain links TRBV19 to TRBJ1-5; the D gene is possibly TRBD1 (5 bases). The CDR3 runs 15 residues. Germline values: CDR1 LNHDA, CDR2 SQIVND (reference sequence). V was cut by 7 bases and J by 0 bases, with 13 bases left in between. The CDR3 nucleotides are TGTGCCAGTACCCCGACAGTTTATAGCAATCAGCCCCAGCATTTT. Its protein is CASTPTVYSNQPQHF.

This clone was counted between two and nine times. The V call is TRBV11-3, the J call TRBJ1-2; the match to TRBD1 covers 9 bases. The CDR3 extends over 13 amino acids. The V gene end was trimmed by 6 bases and the J gene end by 5 bases; junction bases not matched to a gene: 4. The germline V gene encodes CDR1 SGHNT and CDR2 YENEEA. The CDR3 protein is CASRGQGGYGYTF. The CDR3 coding sequence is TGTGCCAGCAGGGGACAGGGAGGGTATGGCTACACCTTC.

CDR3 in amino acids: CASSLGLGNTIYF. In DNA, the CDR3 is TGTGCCAGCAGCTTGGGGCTTGGAAACACCATATATTTT. The chain couples TRBV5-4 to TRBJ1-3; D uncertain. The CDR3 is 13 residues long. Germline CDR1 is SGHNT and CDR2 is YYREEE (reference sequence). V was cut by 0 bases and J by 3 bases, with 4 bases left in between. Based on the CDR3 plus reference TRBV5-4 and TRBJ1-3, the full variable domain is ETGVTQSPTHLIKTRGQQVTLRCSSQSGHNTVSWYQQALGQGPQFIFQYYREEENGRGNFPPRFSGLQFPNYSSELNVNALELDDSALYLCASSLGLGNTIYFGEGSWLTVV.

The DNA of the CDR3 is TGTGCCAGCAGCTCATTGGGGGGGTTCAATAGCAATCAGCCCCAGCATTTT. This translates into CASSSLGGFNSNQPQHF. The chain recombines TRBV5-8 with TRBJ1-5, with D tentatively TRBD1 (5 bases). CDR1 and CDR2 (germline): SGHTS, YDEGEE. There are 17 residues in the CDR3. The V end was cut by 3 bases, the J end by 0 bases, with 16 bases between.

A word on this clone: This sample includes further DNA sequences coding for the same CDR3. The chain combines TRBV29-1 with TRBJ2-3, with 7 nucleotides matching TRBD2. Germline CDR1 and CDR2: SQVTM and ANQGSEA. J was trimmed by 1 base and V by 7 bases; bases with no gene match: 2. The CDR3 consists of 12 residues. CDR3 bases: TGCAGCGGACGGGGGGGCACAGATACGCAGTATTTT. Protein product: CSGRGGTDTQYF.

This chain's CDR3 is CASSPTTSTGELFF. In DNA, the CDR3 is TGTGCCAGCAGCCCCACTACTAGCACCGGGGAGCTGTTTTTT. The chain has TRBV11-2 and TRBJ2-2, with TRBD2 as a possible D gene (5 bases). The CDR3 runs to 14 residues. Germline values: CDR1 SGHAT, CDR2 FQNNGV. V was clipped by 5 bases and J by 4 bases, with 11 bases between them.

The chain couples TRBV5-5 to TRBJ2-5, with 8 bases fitting TRBD1. CDR3 length: 17 amino acids. CDR1 and CDR2 (germline): SGHKS, YYEKEE (reference sequence). Losses at the gene ends were 1 base for V and 5 bases for J; bases not matched to a gene: 13. In nucleotides, the CDR3 is TGTGCCAGCAGCTTGCGGTCCCAGGGGGCGTCCGGGGAGACCCAGTACTTC. Translation gives CASSLRSQGASGETQYF.

This chain joins TRBV30 and TRBJ1-2; possible D gene TRBD1, 5 bases. V was shortened by 0 bases and J by 2 bases, with 7 bases between the two germline ends. The CDR3 spans 13 residues. Germline loops: CDR1 GTSNPN, CDR2 SVGIG (reference sequence). The CDR3: CAWSVRENYGYTF. The CDR3 DNA reads as TGTGCCTGGAGTGTCAGGGAAAACTATGGCTACACCTTC. The full variable domain, completed using reference TRBV30 and TRBJ1-2, is SQTIHQWPATLVQPVGSPLSLECTVEGTSNPNLYWYRQAAGRGLQLLFYSVGIGQISSEVPQNLSASRPQDRQFILSSKKLLLSDSGFYLCAWSVRENYGYTFGSGTRLTVV.

The V gene is TRBV11-3, the J gene TRBJ2-5, with TRBD2 as a possible D gene (5 bases). The V gene lost 1 base and the J gene lost 4 bases, with 13 bases spanning the gap. CDR3 length: 15 amino acids. Germline loops: CDR1 SGHNT, CDR2 YENEEA. The CDR3 is CASSLGSSGRETQYF. The CDR3 coding sequence is TGTGCCAGCAGCTTAGGATCGTCGGGGAGAGAGACCCAGTACTTC.

This chain joins TRBV15 and TRBJ1-2; D remains unclear. Germline V gene sequence: CDR1 LNHNV, CDR2 YYDKDF (reference sequence). CDR3 length equals 15 residues. Deletions cut 0 bases from V and 1 base from J, with 9 bases between. The CDR3 DNA is TGTGCCACCAGCAGAGATCCCGTAGTTAACTATGGCTACACCTTC. This sequence encodes CATSRDPVVNYGYTF.

The chain employs TRBV5-4 and TRBJ2-7; 14 bases map to TRBD2. Trimming took 4 bases from V and 0 from J; bases not matched to a gene: 6. This CDR3 has 17 amino acids. Germline CDR1 SGHNT, CDR2 YYREEE (reference sequence). DNA for the CDR3: TGTGCCAGCAGCGGGGGACTAGCGGGAGAAATCTCCTACGAGCAGTACGTC. Translated: CASSGGLAGEISYEQYV.

The J gene is TRBJ1-5, the V gene TRBV6-5; weak D call: TRBD1 (6 bases). V was pared by 6 bases and J by 3 bases, with 9 bases between. CDR3 length equals 13 residues. Germline V lookup: CDR1 MNHEY, CDR2 SVGAGI. In nucleotides, the CDR3 is TGTGCCAGCAGAAGGACAGACAATCAGCCCCAGCATTTT. Protein product: CASRRTDNQPQHF.

This clone was observed a single time. The chain joins TRBV14 to TRBJ2-1; 11 bases are a match to TRBD2. This CDR3 has 15 amino acids. V was clipped by 4 bases and J by 9 bases; unmatched bases: 8. The V gene's germline CDR1 is SGHDN and CDR2 FVKESK. As DNA, the CDR3 is TGTGCCAGCAGCCCCCTGACTAGCGGGACAGGTGAGCAGTTCTTC. As protein: CASSPLTSGTGEQFF.

This chain uses TRBV6-2 or TRBV6-3 with TRBJ2-7; TRBD2 might be the D (6 bases). Trimming shortened V by 0 bases and J by 7 bases, and 19 bases separated the two germline ends. Per the germline V gene, CDR1 is MNHEY and CDR2 is SVGEGT. CDR3 size: 16 residues. The CDR3 spells CASSYSQLAARKEQYV. The CDR3 DNA reads as TGTGCCAGCAGTTACTCGCAACTAGCAGCCCGGAAGGAGCAGTACGTC.